This T cell receptor beta chain was sequenced during a study of human T cells and chemical hapten exposure (dated by TCRdb to the early 2020s). With respect to the entire study: For sensitization, 2% DPC in acetone was applied to a roughly 2 cm by roughly 2 cm area of upper inner arm skin. Patch testing was done on the upper back using Finn chambers containing 0.01% DPC, and results were scored after 6 days according to International Contact Dermatitis Research Group standards. Blood was sampled from patients pre-sensitization (week 0) and at 2, 6 and about 24 weeks after DPC sensitization. For TCR sequencing, blood came from over 25 alopecia patients at anywhere from one to four time points (pre-sensitization, 2, 6 and 24 weeks). The study tracked peripheral blood TCR repertoire changes in vivo during primary and secondary sensitization to the hapten diphenylcyclopropenone (DPC) in alopecia patients. Libraries were combined into a pool for sequencing, and differences in TCR yield between samples came mainly from small differences in library volumes within the pool. The patient cohort, mostly female, included alopecia areata with under or over 50% scalp involvement, alopecia totalis and alopecia universalis. Weekly therapeutic DPC doses were additionally applied to the scalp of patients throughout the roughly 24-week study period.

The library was made by RACE. TCRdb lists the instrument as NextSeq 500. During library preparation, unique molecular identifiers were attached to individual cDNA molecules so that TCRs could be counted quantitatively and reproducibly. Each blood RNA sample was used to sequence both TCR alpha and TCR beta chains. For the original study's pipeline: A median of approximately 96,000 TCRs per sample was observed, with a range of about 23,224 to 690,600. The Decombinator software suite was used to annotate the V, J and CDR3 of the TCR reads. Every sample was subsampled to the same number of TCRs (28,000) for the PS versus PT1 abundance plots. Expanded TCRs were defined as absent before sensitization and observed at least eight times at the 2-week time point. TCRdb cleaned the public reads at Q25 with fastp, built clones with MiXCR and kept in-frame beta chains. One record per CDR3 amino acid sequence lists the most common genes and DNA. The V and J calls shown here were made by TCRdb, not taken from the authors' results. This sample holds 300,000 to 450,000 distinct CDR3 sequences; around 5.5% were observed only once. Of the sample, approximately 2.8% falls within the top ten clones.

Paper-wide results and their limitations: After repeated subsampling, the strength of the expansion versus patch-test correlation and the threshold at which it became significant changed. Patch test score correlated positively with the number of PT1 expanded TCRs, reaching significance at thresholds 8, 16 and 32 but not at 4. The number of TCRs above 1 in 1000 frequency did not change with DPC sensitization; there was no evidence of global repertoire structure alterations. All patients had alopecia, a presumed autoimmune disease, so their immune response might differ from that of healthy individuals. Significantly more large CDR3 similarity clusters were formed by expanded TCRs than by pre-sensitization or healthy control sets, consistent with antigen-driven responses.

The time point label here, explained by the study, means: pre-sensitization, week 0. The sample's treatment or condition label is to be understood as: therapeutic diphenylcyclopropenone sensitization with weekly scalp DPC. Blood at each patch-test visit was drawn before the patch test was applied. Patients were considered eligible if aged 18 to 70, diagnosed with alopecia and deemed suitable for DPC therapy, and patients were excluded if pregnant. Total RNA was extracted from unfractionated whole blood that had been collected in Tempus Blood RNA tubes. A note on this clonotype: Its antigen is still unknown. No much larger clone is present one base from it, and per-base qualities are unavailable.

As encoded in the germline V gene, CDR1 is SNHLY while CDR2 is FYNNEI. The trim is 4 bases for V and 8 bases for J, with a gap of 8 bases between the germline ends. Including the terminal cysteine and phenylalanine, the CDR3 comprises 11 residues. Kept here is only the CDR3 DNA, which spans 33 bases and is read in frame from base 1. This TCR was sampled from a woman aged 45-65 years with alopecia areata. Some clones in this sample may be carry-over from other donors' samples. The chain employs TRBV2 and TRBJ1-2, with no confident D gene call. The material sequenced was whole blood, taken in connection with sensitization to the hapten diphenylcyclopropenone (DPC). The nucleotides are TGTGCCAGCAGTGTGGGGAGAGGCTACACCTTC. Translation gives CASSVGRGYTF.